This TCR beta chain was retrieved from a study of T cells in tuberculosis. About the study: The T cells targeted glucose monomycolate, a mycobacterial lipid, via CD1B.

This clone was detected only once. The CDR3 is 16 amino acids. The germline CDR1 and CDR2 sequences are SGHVS and FNYEAQ. V lost 4 bases and J 0 bases, leaving 15 bases between the germline ends. Sequencing of TCR-alpha and TCR-beta chains was unpaired. Sequencing was performed with immunoSEQ multiplex PCR; in TCRdb, only in-frame clones are kept and a portion is missing. The profile covers about 58,000 clones, with approximately 86% appearing a single time and just over 20% taken by the ten largest. Study outcomes and limitations: The stringent gate may have excluded weak CD1B-GMM tetramer binders.

After thawing and overnight rest, PBMC were stained with GMM-loaded CD1B tetramer, viability dye and anti-CD3 for sorting. The lipid loaded on the CD1B tetramers was C32 glucose monomycolate from Rhodococcus equi. Before cryopreservation, the sorted PBMC lost their CD14-expressing monocytes. The sequence was obtained from an adult woman with latent tuberculosis. The V and J genes are TRBV7-6 and TRBJ1-1, with D unclear. What was sequenced was CD1b-GMM tetramer-negative cells sorted from PBMCs. The CDR3 nucleotides are TGTGCCAGCAGCTCCTCTCTACGGTCCATGAACACTGAAGCTTTCTTT. The encoded protein is CASSSSLRSMNTEAFF. Filled out from reference TRBV7-6 and TRBJ1-1, the complete variable domain reads GAGVSQSPRYKVTKRGQDVALRCDPISGHVSLYWYRQALGQGPEFLTYFNYEAQQDKSGLPNDRFSAERPEGSISTLTIQRTEQRDSAMYRCASSSSLRSMNTEAFFGQGTRLTVV.